This entry lists 22 T cell receptor beta chains sequenced from one sample in a study of T cells in localized non-small cell lung cancer. Clones were sequenced by immunoSEQ multiplex PCR, and TCRdb holds only the in-frame ones, with some missing. The repertoire holds tens of thousands of clones, 81% seen once, with about 4.5% in the top ten. The sample consisted of PBMCs, taken before any cancer treatment. The origin of the receptors is a man between 40 and 70 years old with stage II lung adenocarcinoma.

This chain links TRBV19 with TRBJ1-1; 7 nucleotides line up with TRBD1. This CDR3 has 12 amino acids. V lost 3 bases to trimming and J lost 10 bases; unmatched junction nucleotides: 5. Germline CDR1 and CDR2: LNHDA and SQIVND (reference sequence). The DNA of the CDR3 is TGTGCCAGTAGTATCGGGACAGTAAGAGCTTTCTTT. Protein: CASSIGTVRAFF.

As DNA, the CDR3 is TGTGCCATCAAGGTACAGTCGGGACAGGCGAACACTGAAGCTTTCTTT. This codes for CAIKVQSGQANTEAFF. The chain carries TRBV10-3 and TRBJ1-1, with 8 bases that match TRBD1. The germline gives CDR1 ENHRY, CDR2 SYGVKD. V dropped 7 bases and J dropped 1; count of bases not matched to a gene: 11. This CDR3 region has 16 residues.

The rearrangement links TRBV20-1 to TRBJ1-2; a possible D gene is TRBD1 (6 bases). The CDR3 is 11 amino acids. Germline CDR1 DFQATT, CDR2 SNEGSKA (reference sequence). Trimming took off 6 bases at V and 7 bases at J, with 12 bases between the two ends. CDR3 region: CSATSGVGYTF. CDR3 sequence (DNA): TGCAGTGCAACCTCAGGGGTTGGCTACACCTTC.

The gene calls are TRBV10-3 and TRBJ2-1; D gene unclear. Deletions cut 6 bases from V and 0 bases from J, with 9 bases between. Germline CDR1 reads ENHRY; CDR2 reads SYGVKD. The CDR3 covers 14 residues. CDR3 sequence: CAIRYEDSYNEQFF. CDR3 nucleotide sequence: TGTGCCATCAGATACGAGGACTCCTACAATGAGCAGTTCTTC.

The chain recombines TRBV27 with TRBJ1-4; 7 bases agree with TRBD1. Germline trimming cut 7 bases from V and 8 bases from J; bases unmatched to any gene: 10. Germline V gene lookup returns CDR1 MNHEY and CDR2 SMNVEV (reference sequence). This CDR3 is 14 amino acids long. The CDR3 is CASTPTGKREKLFF. CDR3 in DNA: TGTGCCAGCACCCCGACAGGGAAGAGAGAAAAACTGTTTTTT.

J is TRBJ2-7 and V is TRBV7-2; TRBD2 might be the D (5 bases). The CDR3 has 13 amino acids. Germline assignment: CDR1 SGHTA and CDR2 FQGNSA. V lost 2 bases to trimming and J lost 2 bases, with 7 bases between them. For the CDR3, the DNA is TGTGCCAGCAGCTTACTAGCCACCTACGAGCAGTACTTC. The encoded protein is CASSLLATYEQYF.

The rearrangement links TRBV6-1 to TRBJ1-2, with D perhaps matching TRBD1 (6 bases). This CDR3 has 11 residues. CDR1 and CDR2 from the germline V gene are MNHNS and SASEGT. Trimming cost V 8 bases and J 14 bases, with 18 bases left between them. The CDR3 loop reads CASAGQRAATF. CDR3 nucleotides: TGTGCCAGCGCGGGACAACGAGCGGCAACCTTC.

The rearrangement uses TRBV2 and TRBJ2-7, with D perhaps TRBD1 (6 bases). CDR3 size: 12 residues. The V gene's germline CDR1 is SNHLY and CDR2 FYNNEI. The V gene lost 7 bases and the J gene lost 3 bases, with 10 bases spanning the gap. The CDR3 sequence: CASTRDNYEQYF. The CDR3 DNA reads TGTGCCAGCACCCGGGACAACTACGAGCAGTACTTC.

V and J are TRBV5-4 and TRBJ2-7, with 7 bases that match TRBD1. The CDR3 length is 12 residues. Germline V gives CDR1 SGHNT, CDR2 YYREEE (reference sequence). J gave up 7 bases and V 0 bases, and 1 base lay outside the gene matches. The CDR3 nucleotides are TGTGCCAGCAGCTTGGTCAGGGGGGAGCAGTACTTC. Translating gives CASSLVRGEQYF.

The gene calls are TRBV5-1 and TRBJ2-3; D is undetermined. The V and J ends lost 0 bases and 5 bases respectively, with 10 bases between them. The CDR3 has 14 residues. CDR1 and CDR2 (germline): SGHRS, YFSETQ. As DNA, the CDR3 is TGCGCCAGCAGCTTGGTTCAACTCGGAGATACGCAGTATTTT. Its protein product is CASSLVQLGDTQYF.

The J gene is TRBJ1-5, the V gene TRBV6-6, with D perhaps TRBD1 (5 bases). V lost 6 bases to trimming and J lost 12 bases, with 15 bases between them. There are 12 residues in the CDR3. Germline V CDR1 and CDR2: MNHNY, SVGAGI (reference sequence). In nucleotides, the CDR3 is TGTGCCAGCAGCCCCACGGGGGGTGGCCAGCATTTT. Protein: CASSPTGGGQHF.

Remarks on this clone: Other DNA sequences in the sample encode the same CDR3. The gene calls are TRBV5-6 and TRBJ2-2, with D maybe TRBD2 (5 bases). The ends were cut back, 1 base at V and 2 bases at J, with 12 bases in the middle. The CDR3 spans 16 residues. Per the germline V gene, CDR1 is SGHDT and CDR2 is YYEEEE. CDR3 coding DNA: TGTGCCAGCAGCTTGCGATCTGGAGGCAACACCGGGGAGCTGTTTTTT. Translated, it gives CASSLRSGGNTGELFF.

The chain joins TRBV5-6 to TRBJ1-5; D perhaps matches TRBD1 (5 bases). V lost 1 base and J lost 3, with 11 bases in between. From germline, CDR1 is SGHDT and CDR2 YYEEEE. The CDR3 contains 15 residues. The CDR3 DNA sequence: TGTGCCAGCAGCTTGTTTACGACAGTCAATCAGCCCCAGCATTTT. This gives the protein CASSLFTTVNQPQHF.

The rearrangement uses TRBV30 and TRBJ2-1; D tentatively fits TRBD1 or TRBD2 (5 bases each). Between the trimmed V and J ends, which lost 0 bases and 7 bases, there was a span of 16 bases. The CDR3 length is 15 residues. CDR1 is GTSNPN and CDR2 is SVGIG in the germline V gene (reference sequence). The CDR3 nucleotides read TGTGCCTGGAGTGTAGGGACGGTGCTAGCAAATGAGCAGTTCTTC. Translating it yields CAWSVGTVLANEQFF. Supplemented by reference TRBV30 and TRBJ2-1, the full variable domain reads SQTIHQWPATLVQPVGSPLSLECTVEGTSNPNLYWYRQAAGRGLQLLFYSVGIGQISSEVPQNLSASRPQDRQFILSSKKLLLSDSGFYLCAWSVGTVLANEQFFGPGTRLTVL.

The genes are TRBV10-2 and TRBJ1-1; unclear D gene. Trimming cost V 2 bases and J 6 bases, with 13 bases left between them. In germline, CDR1 is WSHSY, CDR2 SAAADI. The CDR3 has 14 amino acids. The CDR3 DNA is TGCGCCAGCAGTGAGGTCGGGAGGGAAGCTGAAGCTTTCTTT. Translated, it gives CASSEVGREAEAFF.

The rearrangement links TRBV7-2 to TRBJ2-3, with D tentatively TRBD2 (5 bases). There are 16 residues in the CDR3. Germline CDR1 and CDR2: SGHTA and FQGNSA. Trimming cost V 1 base and J 5 bases, with 16 bases left between them. Here the CDR3 reads CASSLVPTLEGDTQYF. The CDR3 region has the DNA TGTGCCAGCAGCTTAGTCCCAACATTAGAGGGAGATACGCAGTATTTT.

The chain carries TRBV7-8 and TRBJ2-5, with a tentative D call TRBD1 (6 bases). CDR1 is SGHVS, CDR2 FQNEAQ, per germline. CDR3 length equals 14 residues. Trimming pared 6 bases from V and 2 bases from J, leaving 13 bases between. Written as DNA, the CDR3 is TGTGCCAGCAGTTTCTTAGGGGGACAAGAGACCCAGTACTTC. As protein: CASSFLGGQETQYF.

The genes are TRBV11-3 and TRBJ2-7; tentative D call: TRBD1 (6 bases). The V and J ends lost 5 bases and 6 bases respectively, with 14 bases between them. The V gene's germline CDR1 is SGHNT and CDR2 YENEEA. The CDR3 covers 13 residues. As DNA, the CDR3 is TGTGCCAGCAGCGCGACAGGTTCCCGCGAGCAGTACTTC. Translated: CASSATGSREQYF.

The rearrangement joins TRBV9 to TRBJ2-7, with a possible D match to TRBD1 (6 bases). The CDR3 length is 15 residues. Germline V CDR1 and CDR2: SGDLS, YYNGEE. The V gene lost 4 bases and the J gene lost 5 bases, with 19 bases spanning the gap. The DNA for the CDR3 is TGTGCCAGCAGCATTACTCCGACAGGCGTGAACGAGCAGTACTTC. Translation: CASSITPTGVNEQYF. The whole variable domain, filled in from reference TRBV9 and TRBJ2-7, reads DSGVTQTPKHLITATGQRVTLRCSPRSGDLSVYWYQQSLDQGLQFLIQYYNGEERAKGNILERFSAQQFPDLHSELNLSSLELGDSALYFCASSITPTGVNEQYFGPGTRLTVT.

The chain is built from TRBV19 and TRBJ2-7; either TRBD1 or TRBD2 may fit D (6 bases each). Germline CDR1 reads LNHDA; CDR2 reads SQIVND (reference sequence). The CDR3 is made up of 14 amino acids. V lost 3 bases and J lost 4, with 13 bases in between. Here the CDR3 reads CASSIDRGRYEQYF. CDR3 nucleotide sequence: TGTGCCAGTAGTATCGATCGGGGGCGGTACGAGCAGTACTTC.

V gene TRBV7-8 combines with J gene TRBJ1-1; 8 bases agree with TRBD1. CDR1 SGHVS and CDR2 FQNEAQ come from the germline V gene. This CDR3 spans 15 amino acids. The V segment lost 5 bases and the J segment 0 bases; nucleotides outside the gene matches: 5. CDR3 sequence (DNA): TGTGCCAGCAGCGCCCGACAGGGGATGAACACTGAAGCTTTCTTT. It yields the protein CASSARQGMNTEAFF.

The chain recombines TRBV19 with TRBJ2-7, with D unresolved. V was clipped by 4 bases and J by 4 bases, with 8 bases between them. This CDR3 spans 12 amino acids. From germline, CDR1 is LNHDA and CDR2 SQIVND (reference sequence). The CDR3 coding sequence is TGTGCCAGTAGTAAAGGGAAGTACGAGCAGTACTTC. Its protein is CASSKGKYEQYF.